A selection of T cell receptor beta chains follows, all from one sample in a study of blood T cell repertoires in COVID-19. Profiled with immunoSEQ multiplex PCR; TCRdb holds only in-frame clones, not every one. The sample consists of 200,000 to 250,000 clones, roughly 90% of them appearing once. The sequenced material came from PBMCs or T cells enriched from blood (not recorded which). The receptors originated from a woman under 40 who had been exposed to COVID-19. Both conserved end residues are part of each CDR3. Clone size is given for some rows only: seen once, a few or many times, or a class if the clone is expanded.

clone_size cdr3_length v_call cdr3_aa
NA 14 TRBV27 CASCLGQGETPLHF
NA 14 TRBV30 CAWAPNRRGYGYTF
few 15 TRBV19 CASSIGRQSPNEQFF
NA 14 TRBV3-1/TRBV3-2 CASGEAARVNEQFF
NA 15 TRBV12-5 CASGAGQGEGQPQHF
NA 14 TRBV19 CASSTTTGSYEQYF
NA 14 TRBV11-1 CASSLEGGESPLHF
NA 15 TRBV3-1/TRBV3-2 CASSPYSGAGAEAFF
NA 15 TRBV11-3 CASSPHLGLADEQYF
once 16 TRBV7-2 CASSLTGTAGGYGYTF
NA 15 TRBV2 CASRDFQGARSEAFF
NA 15 TRBV19 CASSVLADSTGELFF
NA 14 TRBV30 CAWSPGLGNSPLHF
NA 14 TRBV6-5 CASTPPDSNEKLFF
NA 19 TRBV11-2 CASSLALRGLAGGHETQYF
NA 16 TRBV19 CASSIGASRRSYEQYF
NA 17 TRBV5-1 CASSGGWTGRNTGELFF